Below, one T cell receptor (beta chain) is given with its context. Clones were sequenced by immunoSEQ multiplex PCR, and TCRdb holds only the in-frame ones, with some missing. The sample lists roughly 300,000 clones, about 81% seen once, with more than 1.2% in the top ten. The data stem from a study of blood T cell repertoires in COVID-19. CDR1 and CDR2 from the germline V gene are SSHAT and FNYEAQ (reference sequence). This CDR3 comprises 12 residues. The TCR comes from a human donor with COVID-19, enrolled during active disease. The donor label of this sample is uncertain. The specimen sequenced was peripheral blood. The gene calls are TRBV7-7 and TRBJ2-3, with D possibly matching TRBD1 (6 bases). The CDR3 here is CAVGASTDTQYF. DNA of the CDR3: TGTGCGGTGGGGGCCAGCACAGATACGCAGTATTTT.